The 13 T cell receptor beta chains presented below share a single source sample, sequenced in a study of T-cell reconstitution after alpha-beta-depleted transplantation in children. As it was prepared, the TCRbeta library received unique molecular identifiers. TCRdb re-called the PCR reads through MiXCR, storing one row per CDR3 protein. The sample lists fewer than 550,000 distinct CDR3 sequences; around 10% were seen once. This material consisted of PBMCs, mostly from graft donor cells, taken 180 days after TCRalphabeta/CD19-depleted stem cell transplant. Receptor source: a female patient under 10 years old who had a stem cell transplant for aplastic anemia, so the T cells may come from the graft donor.

The chain couples TRBV20-1 to TRBJ2-5; D remains ambiguous. CDR3 size: 15 residues. CDR1 is DFQATT and CDR2 is SNEGSKA in the germline V gene (reference sequence). Trimming took off 0 bases at V and 2 bases at J, with 13 bases between the two ends. The CDR3 DNA follows: TGCAGTGCTAGAGATAACGCTCCAGTTCAAGAGACCCAGTACTTC. It translates to CSARDNAPVQETQYF.

This clonotype was picked up a small number of times. This chain links TRBV7-2 with TRBJ2-1, with 10 bases lining up with TRBD2. CDR3 length equals 17 residues. Per germline, CDR1 SGHTA and CDR2 FQGNSA. V trimming: 5 bases; J trimming: 7 bases; junction bases outside the gene matches: 14. The CDR3: CASSLLRAGGPGNEQFF. The CDR3 DNA sequence: TGTGCCAGCAGCCTTCTAAGAGCGGGAGGGCCTGGAAATGAGCAGTTCTTC. Drawing the rest from reference TRBV7-2 and TRBJ2-1, the complete variable domain is GAGVSQSPSNKVTEKGKDVELRCDPISGHTALYWYRQSLGQGLEFLIYFQGNSAPDKSGLPSDRFSAERTGGSVSTLTIQRTQQEDSAVYLCASSLLRAGGPGNEQFFGPGTRLTVL.

The V gene is TRBV15, the J gene TRBJ2-2; either TRBD1 or TRBD2 may fit D (5 bases each). The V gene lost 1 base and the J gene lost 9 bases, with 24 bases spanning the gap. This CDR3 comprises 18 residues. CDR1 LNHNV and CDR2 YYDKDF come from the germline V gene (reference sequence). CDR3 amino acids: CATSRGSGGFQGSRELFF. The CDR3 DNA sequence: TGTGCCACCAGCAGAGGCTCTGGGGGATTTCAGGGTTCCCGGGAGCTGTTTTTT.

There are many counts of this clonotype. The V call is TRBV7-2, the J call TRBJ2-7, with D hard to call. Germline V gene sequence: CDR1 SGHTA, CDR2 FQGNSA. Trimming pared 3 bases from V and 2 bases from J, leaving 14 bases between. The CDR3 extends over 15 amino acids. The CDR3 is CASSFPLGATYEQYF. CDR3 nucleotides: TGTGCCAGCAGCTTCCCCCTCGGCGCTACCTACGAGCAGTACTTC.

This clonotype was observed a few times. V usage is TRBV10-3 and J usage is TRBJ2-1; 11 bases map to TRBD1. Trimming cost V 4 bases and J 9 bases; bases outside gene matches: 2. The germline V gene encodes CDR1 ENHRY and CDR2 SYGVKD. CDR3 size: 13 residues. DNA for the CDR3: TGTGCCATCAGTGGGGACAGGGGGGGTGAGCAGTTCTTC. Encoded protein: CAISGDRGGEQFF.

This CDR3 reads CSVGLLGIQYF. In DNA form, the CDR3 reads TGCAGCGTTGGGCTCCTTGGCATTCAGTACTTC. The rearrangement joins TRBV29-1 to TRBJ2-4; no clear D gene. V was pared by 4 bases and J by 9 bases, with 10 bases between. The CDR3 covers 11 residues. Germline values: CDR1 SQVTM, CDR2 ANQGSEA.

V usage is TRBV28 and J usage is TRBJ2-7; D perhaps matches TRBD1 (6 bases). Looked up from germline, CDR1 is MDHEN and CDR2 is SYDVKM. The CDR3 loop spans 14 amino acids. Trimming pared 6 bases from V and 2 bases from J, leaving 14 bases between. The CDR3, as DNA: TGTGCCAGCAGCTTAGAACAGGGACCCTACGAGCAGTACTTC. Its translation: CASSLEQGPYEQYF.

This clonotype showed up many times. The chain uses TRBV9 and TRBJ1-3; maybe TRBD1 (6 bases). V lost 4 bases and J 0 bases, leaving 11 bases between the germline ends. The V gene's germline CDR1 is SGDLS and CDR2 YYNGEE. The CDR3 contains 15 residues. CDR3 amino acids: CASSTGSSSGNTIYF. CDR3 sequence (DNA): TGTGCCAGCAGCACAGGGAGCAGCTCTGGAAACACCATATATTTT.

This chain uses TRBV4-1 with TRBJ2-1, with 11 nucleotides matching TRBD2. The germline CDR1 and CDR2 sequences are MGHRA and YSYEKL. The CDR3 is made up of 16 amino acids. Trimming at V came to 6 bases and at J to 8 bases, leaving 12 bases not matched to a gene. The CDR3 nucleotides read TGCGCCAGCAGGCCCCGCGGGACTAGCGGTTTGGATGAGCAGTTCTTC. Protein product: CASRPRGTSGLDEQFF.

This chain links TRBV7-6 with TRBJ2-3; D unclear. Germline V lookup: CDR1 SGHVS, CDR2 FNYEAQ. V shed 1 base and J shed 4 bases, with 15 bases lying between them. The CDR3 extends over 16 amino acids. The CDR3 bases are TGTGCCAGCAGCTTAGAGTTCGTCCGTATCGCAGATACGCAGTATTTT. It is translated as CASSLEFVRIADTQYF.

V and J are TRBV4-1 and TRBJ2-1; tentatively, D is TRBD1 (6 bases). The CDR3 is 14 amino acids. The germline V gene encodes CDR1 MGHRA and CDR2 YSYEKL. Trimming left V 4 bases short and J 3 bases short, with 10 bases between. The CDR3: CASSRDKNYNEQFF. The CDR3 DNA reads as TGCGCCAGCAGCCGGGACAAAAACTACAATGAGCAGTTCTTC.

This clonotype came up a few times. The chain uses TRBV14 and TRBJ1-2; 7 bases match TRBD1. V gave up 4 bases and J gave up 4 bases; unmatched junction bases: 6. Germline lookup yields CDR1 SGHDN and CDR2 FVKESK. CDR3 size: 14 residues. The CDR3 DNA sequence: TGTGCCAGCAGCCCCCGGGACAGACTCTATGGCTACACCTTC. It encodes CASSPRDRLYGYTF.

CDR3 sequence: CATSDGTAPYNEQFF. As DNA, the CDR3 is TGTGCCACCAGTGATGGGACCGCGCCTTACAATGAGCAGTTCTTC. This chain uses TRBV24-1 with TRBJ2-1; D could derive from TRBD1 or TRBD2 (5 bases each). Germline CDR1 KGHDR, CDR2 SFDVKD. Trimming removed 3 bases from V and 4 bases from J, with 12 bases in between. The CDR3 spans 15 residues.